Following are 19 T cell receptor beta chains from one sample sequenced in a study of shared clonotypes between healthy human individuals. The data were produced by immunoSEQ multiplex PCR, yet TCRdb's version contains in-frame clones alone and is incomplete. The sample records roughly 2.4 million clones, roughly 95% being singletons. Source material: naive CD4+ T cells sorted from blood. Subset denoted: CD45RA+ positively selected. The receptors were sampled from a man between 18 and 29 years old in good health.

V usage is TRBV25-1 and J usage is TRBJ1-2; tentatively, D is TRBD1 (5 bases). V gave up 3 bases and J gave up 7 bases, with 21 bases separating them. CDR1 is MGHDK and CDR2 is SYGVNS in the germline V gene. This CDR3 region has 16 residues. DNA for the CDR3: TGTGCCAGCAGTGACGTATGGCAGGGAAAAGAAGCTGGCTACACCTTC. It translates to CASSDVWQGKEAGYTF.

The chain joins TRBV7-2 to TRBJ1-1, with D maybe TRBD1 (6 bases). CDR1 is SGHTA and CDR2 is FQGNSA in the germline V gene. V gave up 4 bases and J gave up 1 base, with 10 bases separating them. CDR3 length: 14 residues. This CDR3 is CASSSQGSNTEAFF. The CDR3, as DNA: TGTGCCAGCAGCTCTCAGGGGTCGAACACTGAAGCTTTCTTT.

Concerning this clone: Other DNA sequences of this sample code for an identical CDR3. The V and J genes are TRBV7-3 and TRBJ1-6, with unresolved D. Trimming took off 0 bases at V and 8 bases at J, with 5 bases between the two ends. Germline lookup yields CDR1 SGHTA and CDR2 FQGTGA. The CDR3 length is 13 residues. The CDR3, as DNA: TGTGCCAGCAGCTTAACGAGGGATTCACCCCTCCACTTT. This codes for CASSLTRDSPLHF.

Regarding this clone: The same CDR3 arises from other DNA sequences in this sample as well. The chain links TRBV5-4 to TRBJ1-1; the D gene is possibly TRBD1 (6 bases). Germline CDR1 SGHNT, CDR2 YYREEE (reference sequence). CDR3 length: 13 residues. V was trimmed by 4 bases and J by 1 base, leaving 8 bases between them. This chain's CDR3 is CASSKDRNTEAFF. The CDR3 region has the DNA TGTGCCAGCAGCAAGGACAGGAACACTGAAGCTTTCTTT.

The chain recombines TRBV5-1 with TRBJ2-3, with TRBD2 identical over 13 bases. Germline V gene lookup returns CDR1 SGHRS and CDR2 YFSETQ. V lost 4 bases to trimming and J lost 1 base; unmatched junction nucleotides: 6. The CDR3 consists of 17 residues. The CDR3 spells CASSMTSGGSGTDTQYF. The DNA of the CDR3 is TGCGCCAGCAGCATGACTAGCGGGGGGTCTGGCACAGATACGCAGTATTTT.

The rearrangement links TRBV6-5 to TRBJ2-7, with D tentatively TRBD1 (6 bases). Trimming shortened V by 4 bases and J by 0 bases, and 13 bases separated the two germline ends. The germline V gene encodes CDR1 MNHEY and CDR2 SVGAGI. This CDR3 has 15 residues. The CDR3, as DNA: TGTGCCAGCAGTTCCGGGACAAAAATCTCCTACGAGCAGTACTTC. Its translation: CASSSGTKISYEQYF.

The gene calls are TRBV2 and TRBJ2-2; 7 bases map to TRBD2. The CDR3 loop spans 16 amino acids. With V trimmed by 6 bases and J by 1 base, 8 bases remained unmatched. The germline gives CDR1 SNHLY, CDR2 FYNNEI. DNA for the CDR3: TGTGCCAGCAGCCGGACTAGTCTTATGAACACCGGGGAGCTGTTTTTT. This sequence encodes CASSRTSLMNTGELFF.

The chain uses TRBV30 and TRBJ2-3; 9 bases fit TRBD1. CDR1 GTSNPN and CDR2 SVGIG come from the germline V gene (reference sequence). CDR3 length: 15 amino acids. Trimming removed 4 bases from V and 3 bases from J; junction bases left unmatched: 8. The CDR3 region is CAWITGTGNTDTQYF. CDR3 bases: TGTGCCTGGATTACCGGGACAGGGAATACAGATACGCAGTATTTT.

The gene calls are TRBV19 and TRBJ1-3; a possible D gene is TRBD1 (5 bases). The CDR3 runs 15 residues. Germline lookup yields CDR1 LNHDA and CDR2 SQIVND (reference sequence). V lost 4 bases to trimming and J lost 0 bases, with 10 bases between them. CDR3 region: CASSTTVLSGNTIYF. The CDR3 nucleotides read TGTGCCAGTAGTACGACAGTGCTCTCTGGAAACACCATATATTTT. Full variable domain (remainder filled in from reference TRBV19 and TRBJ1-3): DGGITQSPKYLFRKEGQNVTLSCEQNLNHDAMYWYRQDPGQGLRLIYYSQIVNDFQKGDIAEGYSVSREKKESFPLTVTSAQKNPTAFYLCASSTTVLSGNTIYFGEGSWLTVV.

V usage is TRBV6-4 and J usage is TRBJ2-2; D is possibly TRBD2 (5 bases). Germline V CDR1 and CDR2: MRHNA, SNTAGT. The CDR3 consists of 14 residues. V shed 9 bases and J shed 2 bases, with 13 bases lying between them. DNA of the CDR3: TGTGCCAGTCAAAACGGGGTTAACACCGGGGAGCTGTTTTTT. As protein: CASQNGVNTGELFF.

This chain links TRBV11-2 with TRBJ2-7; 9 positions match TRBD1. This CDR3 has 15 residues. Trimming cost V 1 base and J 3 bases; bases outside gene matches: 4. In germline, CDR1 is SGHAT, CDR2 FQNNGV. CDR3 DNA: TGTGCCAGCAGCTTAGTCAAGGGACAGGGCTACGAGCAGTACTTC. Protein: CASSLVKGQGYEQYF.

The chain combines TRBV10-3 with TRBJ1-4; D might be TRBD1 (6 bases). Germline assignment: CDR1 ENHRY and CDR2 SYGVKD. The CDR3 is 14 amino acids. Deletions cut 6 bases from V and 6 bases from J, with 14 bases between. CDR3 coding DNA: TGTGCCATCAGGCCCAACAGGGAGGATGAAAAACTGTTTTTT. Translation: CAIRPNREDEKLFF.

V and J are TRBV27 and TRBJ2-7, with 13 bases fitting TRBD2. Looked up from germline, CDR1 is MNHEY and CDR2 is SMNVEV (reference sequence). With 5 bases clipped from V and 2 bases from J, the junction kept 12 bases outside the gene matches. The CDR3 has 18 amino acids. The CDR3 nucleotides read TGTGCCAGCAGTCCGCAGACTAGCGGGGGGCCGGAGGCCTACGAGCAGTACTTC. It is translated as CASSPQTSGGPEAYEQYF.

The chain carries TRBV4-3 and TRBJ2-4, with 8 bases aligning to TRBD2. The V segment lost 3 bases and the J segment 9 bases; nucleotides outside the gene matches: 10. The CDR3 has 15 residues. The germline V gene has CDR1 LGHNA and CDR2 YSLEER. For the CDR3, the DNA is TGCGCCAGCAGCCACCCGGGGGGGGCGTGGGGCATTCAGTACTTC. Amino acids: CASSHPGGAWGIQYF.

Written as DNA, the CDR3 is TGTGCCAGCAGTGAGAGGACAGGGGCTGAAGCTTTCTTT. Translation: CASSERTGAEAFF. The genes are TRBV6-5 and TRBJ1-1, with TRBD1 matching 9 bases. The CDR3 covers 13 residues. V shed 5 bases and J 6 bases; nucleotides not matched to a gene: 4. CDR1 and CDR2 from the germline V gene are MNHEY and SVGAGI.

The chain's CDR3 is CATPDPPGASEQYF. CDR3 nucleotide sequence: TGTGCCACCCCCGACCCCCCGGGAGCCAGCGAGCAGTACTTC. The J gene is TRBJ2-7, the V gene TRBV10-3; D possibly corresponds to TRBD2 (6 bases). The CDR3 totals 14 residues. Germline V gene sequence: CDR1 ENHRY, CDR2 SYGVKD. V was shortened by 10 bases and J by 6 bases, with 22 bases between the two germline ends.

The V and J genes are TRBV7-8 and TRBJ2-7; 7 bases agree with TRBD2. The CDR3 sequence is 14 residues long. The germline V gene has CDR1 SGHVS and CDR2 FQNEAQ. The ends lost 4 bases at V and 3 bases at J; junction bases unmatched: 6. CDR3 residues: CASSSTSRYYEQYF. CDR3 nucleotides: TGTGCCAGCAGCTCGACTAGCAGATACTACGAGCAGTACTTC.

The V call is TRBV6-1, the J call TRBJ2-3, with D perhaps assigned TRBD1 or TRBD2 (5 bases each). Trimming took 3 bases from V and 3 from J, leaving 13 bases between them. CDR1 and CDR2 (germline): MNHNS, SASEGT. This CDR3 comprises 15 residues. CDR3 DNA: TGTGCCAGCAGTGACCTTGGGGGTGTTACAGATACGCAGTATTTT. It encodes CASSDLGGVTDTQYF.

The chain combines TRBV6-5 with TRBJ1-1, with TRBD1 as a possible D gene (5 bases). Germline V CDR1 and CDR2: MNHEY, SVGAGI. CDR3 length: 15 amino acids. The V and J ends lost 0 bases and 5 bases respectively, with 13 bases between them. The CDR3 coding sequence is TGTGCCAGCAGTTACTCCCCTAGGGGAAGGACTGAAGCTTTCTTT. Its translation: CASSYSPRGRTEAFF.